The present T cell receptor beta chain was sequenced within a study of shared clonotypes between healthy human individuals. The CDR3 consists of 13 residues. Germline lookup yields CDR1 MDHEN and CDR2 SYDVKM. Trimming took 6 bases from V and 6 from J; bases not matched to a gene: 5. Produced via immunoSEQ multiplex PCR; TCRdb's table is partial and in-frame only. The table lists 2 million to 2.5 million clones, 90% to 96% of them singletons. The sequence was collected from a man between 18 and 29 years old in good health. The J gene is TRBJ2-7, the V gene TRBV28; 10 bases align to TRBD1. The sequenced material came from naive CD4+ T cells sorted from blood. Documented subset: CD45RA+ positively selected. CDR3 sequence: CASRQTGGGEQYF. The CDR3 DNA reads as TGTGCCAGCAGGCAGACAGGGGGCGGCGAGCAGTACTTC.